This paragraph reports one TCR beta chain. This study enrolled people aged about 18 to 100 from approximately 24 US geographic areas. Allocation to cohorts depended on clinical history reported by the participants. What the recovered Cohort 3 donors had was two negative PCRs, clearance, or symptom resolution. Here immunoSEQ multiplex PCR was the method, and the copy in TCRdb shows in-frame clones only, minus some. The sample yields about 370,000 clones, roughly nine tenths seen once. The sample is drawn from a study of blood T cell repertoires in COVID-19. Study as a whole: COVID-19 samples from acute and convalescent phases originated in the United States, Italy and Spain.

The CDR3 is 15 residues long. With 3 bases clipped from V and 6 bases from J, the junction kept 7 bases outside the gene matches. Per the germline V gene, CDR1 is MNHNS and CDR2 is SASEGT. The receptor was derived from a man aged 18 to 30 who had recovered from COVID-19. V is TRBV6-1 and J is TRBJ1-5, with 8 bases that match TRBD1. Sequenced sample: PBMCs or T cells enriched from blood (not recorded which). DNA of the CDR3: TGTGCCAGCAGTGATGTCAACAGGGGGAGTCAGCCCCAGCATTTT. The encoded protein is CASSDVNRGSQPQHF.